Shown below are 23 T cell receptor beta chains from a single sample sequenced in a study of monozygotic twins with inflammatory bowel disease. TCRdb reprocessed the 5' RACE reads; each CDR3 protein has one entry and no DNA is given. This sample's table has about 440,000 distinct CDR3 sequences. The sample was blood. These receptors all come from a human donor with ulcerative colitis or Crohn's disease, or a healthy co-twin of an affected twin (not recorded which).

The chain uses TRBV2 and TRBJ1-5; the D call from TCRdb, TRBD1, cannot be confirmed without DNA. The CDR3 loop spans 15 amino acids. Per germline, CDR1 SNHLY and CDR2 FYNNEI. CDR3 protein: CASGGGRVTNQPQHF.

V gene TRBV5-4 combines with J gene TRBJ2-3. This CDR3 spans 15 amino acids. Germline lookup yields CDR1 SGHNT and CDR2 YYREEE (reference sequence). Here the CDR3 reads CASSWTSGARDTQYF.

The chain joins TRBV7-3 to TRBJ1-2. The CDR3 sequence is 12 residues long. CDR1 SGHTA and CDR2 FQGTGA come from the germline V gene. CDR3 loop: CASSPDNYGYTF.

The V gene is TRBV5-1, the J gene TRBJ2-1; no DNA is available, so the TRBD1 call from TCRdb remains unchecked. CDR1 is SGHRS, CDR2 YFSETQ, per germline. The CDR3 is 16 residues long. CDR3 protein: CASSSIAGEGDSEQFF.

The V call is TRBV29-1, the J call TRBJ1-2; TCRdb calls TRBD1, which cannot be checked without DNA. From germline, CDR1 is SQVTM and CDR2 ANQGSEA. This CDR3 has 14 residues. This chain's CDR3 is CSVGGTGILDGYTF. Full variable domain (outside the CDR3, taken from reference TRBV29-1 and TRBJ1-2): SAVISQKPSRDICQRGTSLTIQCQVDSQVTMMFWYRQQPGQSLTLIATANQGSEATYESGFVIDKFPISRPNLTFSTLTVSNMSPEDSSIYLCSVGGTGILDGYTFGSGTRLTVV.

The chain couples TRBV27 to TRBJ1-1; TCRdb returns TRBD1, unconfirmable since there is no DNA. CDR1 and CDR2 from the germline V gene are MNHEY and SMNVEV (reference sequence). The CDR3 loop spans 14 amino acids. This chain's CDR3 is CASRIGGSNTEAFF.

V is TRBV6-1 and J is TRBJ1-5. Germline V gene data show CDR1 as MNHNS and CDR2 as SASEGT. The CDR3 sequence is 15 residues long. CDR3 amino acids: CASSPSGTSNQPQHF.

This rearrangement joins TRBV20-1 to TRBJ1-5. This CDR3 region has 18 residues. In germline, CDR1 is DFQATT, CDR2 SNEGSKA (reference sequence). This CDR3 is CSARDHGPGLDSNQPQHF.

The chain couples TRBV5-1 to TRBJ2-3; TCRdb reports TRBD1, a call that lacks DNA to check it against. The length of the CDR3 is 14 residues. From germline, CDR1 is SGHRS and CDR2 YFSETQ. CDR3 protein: CASSFPQGADTQYF.

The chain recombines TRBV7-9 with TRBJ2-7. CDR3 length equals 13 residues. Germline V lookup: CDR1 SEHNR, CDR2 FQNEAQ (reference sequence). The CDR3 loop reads CASSTMGLYKQYF.

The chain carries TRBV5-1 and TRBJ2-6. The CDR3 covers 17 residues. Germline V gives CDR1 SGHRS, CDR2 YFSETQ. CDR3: CASSSDHLFPGANVLTF.

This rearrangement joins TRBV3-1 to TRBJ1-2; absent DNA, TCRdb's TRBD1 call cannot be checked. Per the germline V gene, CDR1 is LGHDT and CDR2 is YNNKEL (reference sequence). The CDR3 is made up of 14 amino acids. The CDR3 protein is CASSKQGADYGYTF. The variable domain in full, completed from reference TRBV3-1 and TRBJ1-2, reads DTAVSQTPKYLVTQMGNDKSIKCEQNLGHDTMYWYKQDSKKFLKIMFSYNNKELIINETVPNRFSPKSPDKAHLNLHINSLELGDSAVYFCASSKQGADYGYTFGSGTRLTVV.

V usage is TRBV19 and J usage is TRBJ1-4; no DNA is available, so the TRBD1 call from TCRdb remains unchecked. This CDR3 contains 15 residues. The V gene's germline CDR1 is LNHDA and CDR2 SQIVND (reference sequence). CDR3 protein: CASSLTGSEWEKLFF.

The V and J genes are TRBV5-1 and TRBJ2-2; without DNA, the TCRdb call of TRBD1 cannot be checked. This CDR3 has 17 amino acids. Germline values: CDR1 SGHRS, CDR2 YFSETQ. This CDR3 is CASSAAGGTPGTGELFF. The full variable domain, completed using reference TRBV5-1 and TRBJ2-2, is KAGVTQTPRYLIKTRGQQVTLSCSPISGHRSVSWYQQTPGQGLQFLFEYFSETQRNKGNFPGRFSGRQFSNSRSEMNVSTLELGDSALYLCASSAAGGTPGTGELFFGEGSRLTVL.

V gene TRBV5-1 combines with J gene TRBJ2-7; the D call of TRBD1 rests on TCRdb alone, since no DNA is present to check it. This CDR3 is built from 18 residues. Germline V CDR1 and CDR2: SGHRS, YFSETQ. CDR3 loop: CASSLFLTQGAQQNEQYF.

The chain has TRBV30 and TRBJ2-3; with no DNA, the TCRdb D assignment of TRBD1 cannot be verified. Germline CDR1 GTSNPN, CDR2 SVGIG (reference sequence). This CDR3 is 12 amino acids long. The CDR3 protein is CAWCASGGTQYF.

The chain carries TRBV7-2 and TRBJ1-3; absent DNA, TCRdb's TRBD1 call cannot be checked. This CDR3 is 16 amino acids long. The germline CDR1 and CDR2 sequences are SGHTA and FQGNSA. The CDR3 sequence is CASSLGQTASGNTIYF. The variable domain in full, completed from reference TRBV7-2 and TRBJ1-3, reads GAGVSQSPSNKVTEKGKDVELRCDPISGHTALYWYRQSLGQGLEFLIYFQGNSAPDKSGLPSDRFSAERTGGSVSTLTIQRTQQEDSAVYLCASSLGQTASGNTIYFGEGSWLTVV.

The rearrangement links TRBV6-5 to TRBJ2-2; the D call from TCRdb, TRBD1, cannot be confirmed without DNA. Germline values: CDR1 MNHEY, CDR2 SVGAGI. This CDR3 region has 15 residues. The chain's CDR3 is CASSYSNRDPGELFF.

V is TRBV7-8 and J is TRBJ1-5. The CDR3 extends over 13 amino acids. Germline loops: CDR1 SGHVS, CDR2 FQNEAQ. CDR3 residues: CASSQDPREPQHF. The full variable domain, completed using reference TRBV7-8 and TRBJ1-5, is GAGVSQSPRYKVAKRGQDVALRCDPISGHVSLFWYQQALGQGPEFLTYFQNEAQLDKSGLPSDRFFAERPEGSVSTLKIQRTQQEDSAVYLCASSQDPREPQHFGDGTRLSIL.

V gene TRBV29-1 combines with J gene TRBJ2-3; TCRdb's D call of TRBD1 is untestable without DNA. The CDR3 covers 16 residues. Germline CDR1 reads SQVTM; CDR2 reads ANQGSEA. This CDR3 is CSVAGPGGGGTDTQYF.

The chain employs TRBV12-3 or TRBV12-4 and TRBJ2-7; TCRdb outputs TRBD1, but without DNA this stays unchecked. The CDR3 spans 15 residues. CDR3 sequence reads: CASSLVAGFIYEQYF.

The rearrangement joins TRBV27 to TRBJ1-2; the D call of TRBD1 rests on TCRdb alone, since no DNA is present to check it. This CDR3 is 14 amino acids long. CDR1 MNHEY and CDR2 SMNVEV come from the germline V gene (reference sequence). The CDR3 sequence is CASGRGGGSYGYTF.

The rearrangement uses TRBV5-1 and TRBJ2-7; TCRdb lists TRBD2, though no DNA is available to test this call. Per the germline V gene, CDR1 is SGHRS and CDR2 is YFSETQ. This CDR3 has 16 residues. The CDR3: CASSLFGGAQNYEQYF.